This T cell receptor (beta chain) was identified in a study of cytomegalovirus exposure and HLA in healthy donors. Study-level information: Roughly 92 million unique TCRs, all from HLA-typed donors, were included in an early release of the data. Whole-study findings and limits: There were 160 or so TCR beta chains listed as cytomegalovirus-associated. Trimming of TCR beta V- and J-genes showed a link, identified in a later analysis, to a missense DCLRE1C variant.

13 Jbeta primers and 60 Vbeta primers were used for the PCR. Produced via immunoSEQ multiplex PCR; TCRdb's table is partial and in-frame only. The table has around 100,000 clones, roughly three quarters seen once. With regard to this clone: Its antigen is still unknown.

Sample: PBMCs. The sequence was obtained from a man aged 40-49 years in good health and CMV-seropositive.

The CDR3 protein is CSVESGELFF. The CDR3 nucleotides are TGCAGCGTCGAGAGCGGGGAGCTGTTTTTT. The rearrangement links TRBV29-1 to TRBJ1-3; D is unclear. Matching the DNA end better, TRBJ2-2 makes the J call doubtful. The CDR3 runs 10 residues. The germline gives CDR1 SQVTM, CDR2 ANQGSEA.